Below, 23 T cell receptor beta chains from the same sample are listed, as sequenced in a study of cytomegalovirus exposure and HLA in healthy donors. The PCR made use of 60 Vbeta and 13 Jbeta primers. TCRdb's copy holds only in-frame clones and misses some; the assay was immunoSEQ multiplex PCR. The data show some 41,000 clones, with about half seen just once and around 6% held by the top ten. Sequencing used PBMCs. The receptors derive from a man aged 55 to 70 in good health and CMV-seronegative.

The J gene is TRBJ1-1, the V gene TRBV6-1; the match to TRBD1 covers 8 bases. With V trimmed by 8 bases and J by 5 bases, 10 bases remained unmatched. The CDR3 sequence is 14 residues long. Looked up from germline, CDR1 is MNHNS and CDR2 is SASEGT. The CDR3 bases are TGTGCCAGCTACGGTTACAGGGGGTCTACTGAAGCTTTCTTT. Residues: CASYGYRGSTEAFF.

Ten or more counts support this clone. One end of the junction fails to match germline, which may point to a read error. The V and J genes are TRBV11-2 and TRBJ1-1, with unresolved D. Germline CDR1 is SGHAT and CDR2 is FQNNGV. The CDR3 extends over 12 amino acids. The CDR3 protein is CASSLGRQAVSF. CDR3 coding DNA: TGTGCCAGCAGCTTAGGTCGGCAGGCTGTTTCGTTT.

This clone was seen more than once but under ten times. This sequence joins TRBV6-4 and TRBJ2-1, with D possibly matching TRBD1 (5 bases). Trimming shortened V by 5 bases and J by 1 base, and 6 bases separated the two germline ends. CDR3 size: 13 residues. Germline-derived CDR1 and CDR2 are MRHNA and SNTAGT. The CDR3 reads CASSPGSYNEQFF. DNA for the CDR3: TGTGCCAGCAGTCCAGGGTCCTACAATGAGCAGTTCTTC.

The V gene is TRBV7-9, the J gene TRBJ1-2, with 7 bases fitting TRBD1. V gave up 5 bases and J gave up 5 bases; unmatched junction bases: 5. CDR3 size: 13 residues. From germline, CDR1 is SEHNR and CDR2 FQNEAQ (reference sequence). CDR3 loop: CASSQDRLYGYTF. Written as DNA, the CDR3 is TGTGCCAGCAGCCAGGACAGGCTGTATGGCTACACCTTC.

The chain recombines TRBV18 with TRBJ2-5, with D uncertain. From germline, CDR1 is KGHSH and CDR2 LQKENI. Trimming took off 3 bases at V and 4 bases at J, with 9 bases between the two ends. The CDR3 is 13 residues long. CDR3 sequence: CASSPEFLETQYF. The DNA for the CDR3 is TGTGCCAGCTCACCGGAGTTTCTAGAGACCCAGTACTTC.

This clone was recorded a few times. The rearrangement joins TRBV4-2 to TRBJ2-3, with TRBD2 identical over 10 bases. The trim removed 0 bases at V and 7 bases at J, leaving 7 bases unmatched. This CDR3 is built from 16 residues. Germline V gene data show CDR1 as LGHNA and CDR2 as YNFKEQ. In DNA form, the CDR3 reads TGTGCCAGCAGCCAAGATCGAGCGGGAGGGCCGAATACGCAGTATTTT. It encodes CASSQDRAGGPNTQYF.

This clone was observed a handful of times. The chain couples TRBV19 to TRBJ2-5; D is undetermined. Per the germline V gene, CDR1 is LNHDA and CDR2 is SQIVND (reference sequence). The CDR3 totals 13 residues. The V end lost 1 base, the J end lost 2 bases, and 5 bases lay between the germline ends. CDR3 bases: TGTGCCAGTAGTATAGGCCTACAAGAGACCCAGTACTTC. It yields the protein CASSIGLQETQYF.

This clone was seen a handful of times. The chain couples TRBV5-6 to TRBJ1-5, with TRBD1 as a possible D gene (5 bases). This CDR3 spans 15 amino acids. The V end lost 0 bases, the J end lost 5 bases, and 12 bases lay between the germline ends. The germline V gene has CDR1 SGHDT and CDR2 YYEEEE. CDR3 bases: TGTGCCAGCAGCTTGGGACAGACAAAGTATCAGCCCCAGCATTTT. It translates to CASSLGQTKYQPQHF.

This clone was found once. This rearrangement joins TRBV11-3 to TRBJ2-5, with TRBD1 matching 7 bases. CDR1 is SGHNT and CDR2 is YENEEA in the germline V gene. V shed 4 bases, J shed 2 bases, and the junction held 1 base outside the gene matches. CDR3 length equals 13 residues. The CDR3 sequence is CASSSGQQETQYF. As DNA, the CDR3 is TGTGCCAGCAGCTCGGGACAGCAAGAGACCCAGTACTTC. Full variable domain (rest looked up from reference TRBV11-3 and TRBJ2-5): EAGVVQSPRYKIIEKKQPVAFWCNPISGHNTLYWYLQNLGQGPELLIRYENEEAVDDSQLPKDRFSAERLKGVDSTLKIQPAELGDSAVYLCASSSGQQETQYFGPGTRLLVL.

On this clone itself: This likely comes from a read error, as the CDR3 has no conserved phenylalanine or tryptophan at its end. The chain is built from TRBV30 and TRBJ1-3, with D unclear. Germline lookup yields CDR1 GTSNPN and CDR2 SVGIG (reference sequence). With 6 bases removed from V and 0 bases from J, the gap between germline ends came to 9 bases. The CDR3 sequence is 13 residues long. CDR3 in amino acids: CACSLSSGNTIYV. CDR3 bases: TGTGCCTGTTCACTAAGCTCTGGAAACACCATATATGTT.

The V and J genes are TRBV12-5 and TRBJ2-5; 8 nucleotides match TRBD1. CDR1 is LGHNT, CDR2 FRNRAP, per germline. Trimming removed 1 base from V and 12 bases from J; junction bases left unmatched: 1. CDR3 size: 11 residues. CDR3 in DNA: TGTGCTAGTGGTTTGGCGACAGGGGAGTACTTC. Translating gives CASGLATGEYF.

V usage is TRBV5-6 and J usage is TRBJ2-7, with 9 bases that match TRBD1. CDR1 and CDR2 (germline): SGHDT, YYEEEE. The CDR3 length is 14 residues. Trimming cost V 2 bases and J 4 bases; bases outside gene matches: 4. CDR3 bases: TGTGCCAGCAGCTTTACAGGGGGCGGGTACGAGCAGTACTTC. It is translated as CASSFTGGGYEQYF.

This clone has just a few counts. CDR3 protein: CASRTGIFETQYF. CDR3 nucleotide sequence: TGTGCCAGCAGGACAGGGATTTTCGAGACCCAGTACTTC. The chain recombines TRBV2 with TRBJ2-5, with 7 nucleotides matching TRBD1. Trimming at V came to 6 bases and at J to 5 bases, leaving 6 bases not matched to a gene. This CDR3 contains 13 residues. Looked up from germline, CDR1 is SNHLY and CDR2 is FYNNEI.

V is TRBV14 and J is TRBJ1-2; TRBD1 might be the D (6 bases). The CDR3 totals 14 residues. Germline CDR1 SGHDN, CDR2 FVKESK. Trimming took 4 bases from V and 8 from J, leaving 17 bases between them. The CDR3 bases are TGTGCCAGCAGCCGTCAGGGGTTTGCAGAGGGCTACACCTTC. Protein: CASSRQGFAEGYTF.

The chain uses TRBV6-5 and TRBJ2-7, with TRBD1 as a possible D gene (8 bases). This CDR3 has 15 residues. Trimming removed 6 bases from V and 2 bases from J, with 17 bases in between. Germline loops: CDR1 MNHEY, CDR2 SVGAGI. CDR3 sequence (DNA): TGTGCCAGCAGGATAACAGGGGGGGGTGCCTACGAGCAGTACTTC. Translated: CASRITGGGAYEQYF.

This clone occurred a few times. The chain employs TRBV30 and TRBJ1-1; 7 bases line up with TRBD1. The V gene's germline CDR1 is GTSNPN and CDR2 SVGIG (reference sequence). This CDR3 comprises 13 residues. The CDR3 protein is CASPGQMNTEAFF. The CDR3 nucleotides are TGTGCTTCTCCGGGACAGATGAACACTGAAGCTTTCTTT. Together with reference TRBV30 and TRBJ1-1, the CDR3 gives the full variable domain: SQTIHQWPATLVQPVGSPLSLECTVEGTSNPNLYWYRQAAGRGLQLLFYSVGIGQISSEVPQNLSASRPQDRQFILSSKKLLLSDSGFYLCASPGQMNTEAFFGQGTRLTVV.

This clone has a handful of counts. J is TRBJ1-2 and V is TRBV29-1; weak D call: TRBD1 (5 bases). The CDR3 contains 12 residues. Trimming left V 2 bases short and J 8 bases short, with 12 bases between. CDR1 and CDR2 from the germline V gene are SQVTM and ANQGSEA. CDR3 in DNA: TGCAGCGTTGAAAATCGGAGGGGAGGCTACACCTTC. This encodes CSVENRRGGYTF.

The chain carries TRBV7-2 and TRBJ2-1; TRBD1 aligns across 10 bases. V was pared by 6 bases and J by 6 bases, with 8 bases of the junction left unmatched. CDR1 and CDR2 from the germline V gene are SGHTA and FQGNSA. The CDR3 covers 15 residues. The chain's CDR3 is CASRLTGTGVNEQFF. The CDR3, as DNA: TGTGCCAGCAGATTGACCGGGACAGGGGTCAATGAGCAGTTCTTC.

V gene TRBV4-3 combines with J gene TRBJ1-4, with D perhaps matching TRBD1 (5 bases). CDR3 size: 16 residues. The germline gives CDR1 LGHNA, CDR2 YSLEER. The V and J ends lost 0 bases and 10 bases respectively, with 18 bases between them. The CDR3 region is CASSQEQGSPIGKLFF. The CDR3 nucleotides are TGCGCCAGCAGCCAAGAGCAGGGAAGCCCAATAGGAAAACTGTTTTTT.

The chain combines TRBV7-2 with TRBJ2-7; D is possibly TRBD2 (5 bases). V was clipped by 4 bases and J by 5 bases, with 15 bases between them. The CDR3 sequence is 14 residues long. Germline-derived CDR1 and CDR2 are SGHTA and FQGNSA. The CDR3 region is CASSSPRLAHEQYF. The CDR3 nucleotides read TGTGCCAGCAGCTCCCCGAGGCTAGCACACGAGCAGTACTTC.

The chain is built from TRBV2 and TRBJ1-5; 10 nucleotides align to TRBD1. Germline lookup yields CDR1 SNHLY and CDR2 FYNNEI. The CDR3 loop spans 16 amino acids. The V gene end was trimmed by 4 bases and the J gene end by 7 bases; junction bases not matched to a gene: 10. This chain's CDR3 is CASSARRDRGQQPQHF. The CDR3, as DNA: TGTGCCAGCAGTGCGAGGAGGGACAGGGGCCAACAGCCCCAGCATTTT.

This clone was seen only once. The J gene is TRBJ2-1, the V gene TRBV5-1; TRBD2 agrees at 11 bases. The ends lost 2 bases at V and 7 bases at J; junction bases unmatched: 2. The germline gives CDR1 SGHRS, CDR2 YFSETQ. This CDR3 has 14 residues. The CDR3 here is CASSFTSGSNEQFF. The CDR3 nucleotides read TGCGCCAGCAGCTTCACTAGCGGGAGTAATGAGCAGTTCTTC. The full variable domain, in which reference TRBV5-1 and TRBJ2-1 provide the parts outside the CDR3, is KAGVTQTPRYLIKTRGQQVTLSCSPISGHRSVSWYQQTPGQGLQFLFEYFSETQRNKGNFPGRFSGRQFSNSRSEMNVSTLELGDSALYLCASSFTSGSNEQFFGPGTRLTVL.

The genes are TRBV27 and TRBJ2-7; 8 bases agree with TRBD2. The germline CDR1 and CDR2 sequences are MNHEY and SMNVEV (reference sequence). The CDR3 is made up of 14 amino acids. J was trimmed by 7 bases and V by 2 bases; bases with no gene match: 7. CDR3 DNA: TGTGCCAGCAGTTTAAGCGCGGGAGGAGCGGAGCAGTACTTC. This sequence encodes CASSLSAGGAEQYF.